The 22 T cell receptor beta chains reported below all come from one sample, sequenced in a study of blood T cell repertoires in COVID-19. Assay: immunoSEQ multiplex PCR; the TCRdb copy retains only in-frame clones and omits some. The profile shows about 200,000 clones, about 82% of them singletons. Specimen: peripheral blood. These receptor sequences come from a man between 60 and 70 years old with COVID-19, enrolled during active disease.

This chain uses TRBV15 with TRBJ2-2; D perhaps matches TRBD2 (6 bases). From germline, CDR1 is LNHNV and CDR2 YYDKDF (reference sequence). The CDR3 spans 15 residues. The V gene lost 1 base and the J gene lost 4 bases, with 10 bases spanning the gap. CDR3 bases: TGTGCCACCAGCAGAGTGGTGGGGGGCACCGGGGAGCTGTTTTTT. It specifies CATSRVVGGTGELFF.

V usage is TRBV2 and J usage is TRBJ1-2; tentative D call: TRBD1 (6 bases). The germline V gene has CDR1 SNHLY and CDR2 FYNNEI. CDR3 length: 14 residues. Trimming pared 4 bases from V and 3 bases from J, leaving 12 bases between. CDR3: CASSAEGQYYGYTF. CDR3 sequence (DNA): TGTGCCAGCAGTGCTGAAGGACAGTACTATGGCTACACCTTC.

The rearrangement uses TRBV7-2 and TRBJ1-1, with 7 bases fitting TRBD1. Germline CDR1 SGHTA, CDR2 FQGNSA. After removal of 3 bases from V and 7 bases from J, the junction contained 8 bases not matched to a gene. This CDR3 is built from 14 residues. DNA of the CDR3: TGTGCCAGCAGCTTGGGAACAGGGGAAGTTGAAGCTTTCTTT. It codes for CASSLGTGEVEAFF.

CDR3 sequence reads: CASSPTTDNQPQHF. The CDR3, as DNA: TGTGCCAGCAGCCCCACGACAGATAATCAGCCCCAGCATTTT. The chain has TRBV9 and TRBJ1-5; D is possibly TRBD1 (5 bases). The V end was cut by 4 bases, the J end by 4 bases, with 12 bases between. CDR3 length: 14 residues. Germline CDR1 reads SGDLS; CDR2 reads YYNGEE.

DNA of the CDR3: TGTGCCAGCAGTCCGGGGGAAATAAGTGAGCAGTTCTTC. Encoded protein: CASSPGEISEQFF. The chain uses TRBV6-5 and TRBJ2-1; TRBD2 might be the D (6 bases). V lost 5 bases, J lost 9 bases, and 14 bases lay in between. This CDR3 has 13 residues. Germline CDR1 is MNHEY and CDR2 is SVGAGI.

V and J are TRBV6-5 and TRBJ1-1; TRBD1 is a possible D gene (6 bases). The V gene lost 6 bases and the J gene lost 6 bases, with 20 bases spanning the gap. This CDR3 is 15 amino acids long. In germline, CDR1 is MNHEY, CDR2 SVGAGI. The CDR3 sequence is CASSPRGGVRSEAFF. The DNA of the CDR3 is TGTGCCAGCAGCCCAAGAGGGGGGGTAAGGTCTGAAGCTTTCTTT.

The CDR3 is CASTQGSQPQHF. The CDR3 region has the DNA TGTGCCAGCACCCAGGGTTCTCAGCCCCAGCATTTT. The chain has TRBV7-9 and TRBJ1-5; TRBD1 is a possible D gene (5 bases). V lost 7 bases and J 6 bases, leaving 10 bases between the germline ends. Germline-derived CDR1 and CDR2 are SEHNR and FQNEAQ (reference sequence). This CDR3 has 12 amino acids.

The chain couples TRBV18 to TRBJ1-1, with 7 bases matching TRBD1. Germline V gene data show CDR1 as KGHSH and CDR2 as LQKENI. Trimming cost V 4 bases and J 0 bases; bases outside gene matches: 5. The CDR3 loop spans 15 amino acids. CDR3 sequence: CASSLSTGMNTEAFF. The CDR3, as DNA: TGTGCCAGCTCACTTTCGACAGGGATGAACACTGAAGCTTTCTTT.

The V and J genes are TRBV27 and TRBJ2-7; D not certain. The CDR3 covers 13 residues. Trimming shortened V by 5 bases and J by 7 bases, and 15 bases separated the two germline ends. The germline CDR1 and CDR2 sequences are MNHEY and SMNVEV (reference sequence). The CDR3 nucleotides read TGTGCCAGCAGTCCCCGTCGCCCTCTAGAGCAGTACTTC. It specifies CASSPRRPLEQYF.

This clone turned up a few times. The chain employs TRBV2 and TRBJ1-6; 8 nucleotides agree with TRBD1. Germline CDR1 SNHLY, CDR2 FYNNEI. J gave up 9 bases and V 1 base, and 2 bases lay outside the gene matches. This CDR3 comprises 14 residues. The CDR3 loop is CASSEGTGLSPLHF. The DNA for the CDR3 is TGTGCCAGCAGTGAAGGGACAGGGCTTTCACCCCTCCACTTT.

The chain couples TRBV10-3 to TRBJ2-1; the match to TRBD2 covers 9 bases. The V segment lost 10 bases and the J segment 8 bases; nucleotides outside the gene matches: 15. The CDR3 length is 15 residues. The germline CDR1 and CDR2 sequences are ENHRY and SYGVKD. The CDR3 loop is CATLSPGLAVDEQFF. DNA for the CDR3: TGTGCCACTCTATCCCCGGGACTAGCCGTTGATGAGCAGTTCTTC.

The V call is TRBV4-1, the J call TRBJ2-3; D gene ambiguous. Germline V gene data show CDR1 as MGHRA and CDR2 as YSYEKL. V dropped 1 base and J dropped 5 bases, with 4 bases sitting between them. The CDR3 totals 12 residues. This chain's CDR3 is CASSQAGDTQYF. DNA for the CDR3: TGCGCCAGCAGCCAAGCCGGAGATACGCAGTATTTT.

The V gene is TRBV7-2, the J gene TRBJ1-2; 8 nucleotides agree with TRBD1. Germline CDR1 reads SGHTA; CDR2 reads FQGNSA. V dropped 2 bases and J dropped 7; count of bases not matched to a gene: 6. CDR3 length: 14 residues. The DNA for the CDR3 is TGTGCCAGCAGCTTATTACGACAGGGGAGTGGCTACACCTTC. Residues: CASSLLRQGSGYTF.

This clone was picked up one time. This rearrangement joins TRBV10-3 to TRBJ1-2, with D unclear. This CDR3 comprises 13 residues. V lost 0 bases, J lost 5 bases, and 7 bases lay in between. Germline-derived CDR1 and CDR2 are ENHRY and SYGVKD. CDR3 loop: CAISESSGYGYTF. The CDR3 DNA follows: TGTGCCATCAGTGAGTCGTCGGGATATGGCTACACCTTC.

This chain links TRBV7-9 with TRBJ1-6; 8 positions agree with TRBD1. Germline lookup yields CDR1 SEHNR and CDR2 FQNEAQ (reference sequence). Trimming took 0 bases from V and 7 from J; bases not matched to a gene: 5. The CDR3 is 16 amino acids. The CDR3 sequence: CASSLAPGQGNSPLHF. The CDR3 bases are TGTGCCAGCAGCTTAGCGCCTGGACAGGGCAATTCACCCCTCCACTTT.

The chain links TRBV7-6 to TRBJ2-7; perhaps TRBD2 as D (5 bases). The CDR3 consists of 11 residues. Trimming stripped 4 bases from V and 6 bases from J, with 7 bases between. From germline, CDR1 is SGHVS and CDR2 FNYEAQ. The CDR3 region has the DNA TGTGCCAGCAGCTCTGAGGGCGAGCAGTACTTC. It translates to CASSSEGEQYF.

The chain combines TRBV4-3 with TRBJ1-2; D unclear. CDR3 size: 14 residues. With 0 bases removed from V and 4 bases from J, the gap between germline ends came to 9 bases. CDR1 LGHNA and CDR2 YSLEER come from the germline V gene. The CDR3: CASSQDLVVYGYTF. The DNA for the CDR3 is TGCGCCAGCAGCCAAGACCTCGTAGTCTATGGCTACACCTTC.

This clone was seen only once. This sequence joins TRBV10-3 and TRBJ1-4; 8 nucleotides line up with TRBD1. CDR3 size: 15 residues. Looked up from germline, CDR1 is ENHRY and CDR2 is SYGVKD. Trimming took 5 bases from V and 5 from J; bases not matched to a gene: 7. The DNA for the CDR3 is TGTGCCATCAGTCGAATGGGGACAGGAAATGAAAAACTGTTTTTT. Encoded protein: CAISRMGTGNEKLFF.

This clone was observed a single time. V gene TRBV5-1 combines with J gene TRBJ2-6, with D tentatively TRBD2 (5 bases). V gave up 5 bases and J gave up 0 bases, with 15 bases separating them. CDR1 and CDR2 (germline): SGHRS, YFSETQ. This CDR3 has 17 residues. The CDR3 DNA sequence: TGCGCCAGCAGACCCCGGGGTACTAACTCTGGGGCCAACGTCCTGACTTTC. Amino acid sequence: CASRPRGTNSGANVLTF.

The chain recombines TRBV5-3 with TRBJ2-7; TRBD1 matches at 9 bases. TRBV5-3 is classed as an ORF, of uncertain function. This CDR3 region has 10 residues. V was clipped by 10 bases and J by 8 bases; unmatched bases: 4. CDR3: CAGGQGKQYF. The CDR3 DNA follows: TGTGCCGGGGGACAGGGAAAGCAGTACTTC.

The chain has TRBV7-9 and TRBJ2-1; 7 nucleotides agree with TRBD1. Trimming cost V 5 bases and J 5 bases; bases outside gene matches: 3. This CDR3 is 13 amino acids long. The germline V gene encodes CDR1 SEHNR and CDR2 FQNEAQ (reference sequence). The CDR3 region is CASSTGQHNEQFF. Written as DNA, the CDR3 is TGTGCCAGCAGCACGGGACAGCACAATGAGCAGTTCTTC.

The V and J genes are TRBV7-6 and TRBJ2-3; D not resolved. CDR3 length equals 13 residues. Trimming removed 3 bases from V and 1 base from J, with 5 bases in between. In germline, CDR1 is SGHVS, CDR2 FNYEAQ. For the CDR3, the DNA is TGTGCCAGCAGCTTCTCCCGCACAGATACGCAGTATTTT. Protein sequence: CASSFSRTDTQYF. Complete variable domain (other parts from reference TRBV7-6 and TRBJ2-3): GAGVSQSPRYKVTKRGQDVALRCDPISGHVSLYWYRQALGQGPEFLTYFNYEAQQDKSGLPNDRFSAERPEGSISTLTIQRTEQRDSAMYRCASSFSRTDTQYFGPGTRLTVL.